This T cell receptor beta chain comes out of a study of blood T cell repertoires in COVID-19. On the study more broadly: From the United States, Italy and Spain came samples of acute and convalescent COVID-19.

Profiling relied on immunoSEQ multiplex PCR, and the TCRdb table lists in-frame clones only, not all of them. The table includes about 390,000 clones, 70% to 90% detected once. This CDR3 region has 16 residues. V shed 5 bases and J shed 8 bases, with 24 bases lying between them. Looked up from germline, CDR1 is SEHNR and CDR2 is FQNEAQ (reference sequence). The chain is built from TRBV7-9 and TRBJ1-2; D perhaps matches TRBD1 (5 bases). Sample: peripheral blood. The receptor was isolated from a woman aged 60 to 75 with COVID-19, enrolled during active disease. CDR3 DNA: TGTGCCAGCAGCCCCGGGACTGAGGCTAATCTGGGGGGCTACACCTTC. This translates into CASSPGTEANLGGYTF.